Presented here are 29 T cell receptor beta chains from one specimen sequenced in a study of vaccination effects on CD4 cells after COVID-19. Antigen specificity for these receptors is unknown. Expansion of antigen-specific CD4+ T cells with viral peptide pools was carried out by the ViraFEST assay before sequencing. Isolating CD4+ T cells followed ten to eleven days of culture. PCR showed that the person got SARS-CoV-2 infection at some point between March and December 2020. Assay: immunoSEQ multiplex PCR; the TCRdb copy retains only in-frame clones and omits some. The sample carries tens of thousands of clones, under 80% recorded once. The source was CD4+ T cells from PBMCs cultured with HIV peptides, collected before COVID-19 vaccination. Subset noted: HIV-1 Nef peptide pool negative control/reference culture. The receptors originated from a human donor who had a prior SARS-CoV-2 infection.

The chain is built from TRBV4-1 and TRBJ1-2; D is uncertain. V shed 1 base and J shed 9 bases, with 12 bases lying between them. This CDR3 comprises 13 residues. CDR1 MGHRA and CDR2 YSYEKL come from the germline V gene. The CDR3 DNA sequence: TGCGCCAGCAGCCAAGTCGTGACTGAAAGCTACACCTTC. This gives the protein CASSQVVTESYTF.

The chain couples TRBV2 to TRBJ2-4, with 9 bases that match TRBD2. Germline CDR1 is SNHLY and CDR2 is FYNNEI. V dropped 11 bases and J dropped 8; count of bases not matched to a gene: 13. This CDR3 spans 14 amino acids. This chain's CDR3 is CAPKERGDIYIQYF. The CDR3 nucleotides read TGTGCCCCCAAGGAGCGGGGGGATATATACATTCAGTACTTC. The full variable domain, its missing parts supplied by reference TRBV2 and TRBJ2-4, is EPEVTQTPSHQVTQMGQEVILRCVPISNHLYFYWYRQILGQKVEFLVSFYNNEISEKSEIFDDQFSVERPDGSNFTLKIRSTKLEDSAMYFCAPKERGDIYIQYFGAGTRLSVL.

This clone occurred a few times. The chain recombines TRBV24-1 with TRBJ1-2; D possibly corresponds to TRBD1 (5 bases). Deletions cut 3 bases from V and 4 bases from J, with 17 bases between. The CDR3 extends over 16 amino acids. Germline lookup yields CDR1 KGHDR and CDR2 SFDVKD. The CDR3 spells CATSDATAKSFYGYTF. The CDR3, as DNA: TGTGCCACCAGTGATGCGACAGCCAAATCTTTCTATGGCTACACCTTC.

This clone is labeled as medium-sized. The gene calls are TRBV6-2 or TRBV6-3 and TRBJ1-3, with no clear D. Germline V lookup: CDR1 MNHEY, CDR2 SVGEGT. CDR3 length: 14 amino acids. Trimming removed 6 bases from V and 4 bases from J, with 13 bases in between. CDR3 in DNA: TGTGCCAGCAGCAACACCCGCTTGGGAAACACCATATATTTT. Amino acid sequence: CASSNTRLGNTIYF.

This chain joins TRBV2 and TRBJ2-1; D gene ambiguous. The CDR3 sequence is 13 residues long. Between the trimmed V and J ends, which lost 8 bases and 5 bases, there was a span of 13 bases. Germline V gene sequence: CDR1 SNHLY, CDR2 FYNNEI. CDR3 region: CASGSTVNNEQFF. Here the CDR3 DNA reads TGTGCCAGCGGGTCTACCGTTAACAATGAGCAGTTCTTC.

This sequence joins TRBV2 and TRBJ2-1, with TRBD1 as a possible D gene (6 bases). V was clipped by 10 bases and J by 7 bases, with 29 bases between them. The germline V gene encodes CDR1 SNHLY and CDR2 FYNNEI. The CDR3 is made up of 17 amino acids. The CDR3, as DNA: TGTGCCATCCCAAAGGGGGTACGATCGGGCTCGGCAAATGAGCAGTTCTTC. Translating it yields CAIPKGVRSGSANEQFF.

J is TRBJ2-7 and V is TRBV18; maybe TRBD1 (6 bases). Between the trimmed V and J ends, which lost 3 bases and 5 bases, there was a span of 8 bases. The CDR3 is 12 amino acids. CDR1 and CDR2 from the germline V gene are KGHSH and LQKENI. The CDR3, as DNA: TGTGCCAGCTCACCGGCAGGGGACGAGCAGTACTTC. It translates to CASSPAGDEQYF.

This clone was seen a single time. CDR3 DNA sequence: TGCGCCAGCAGCCTCGGAGGGGGTTGGGCCAACACTGAAGCTTTCTTT. It codes for CASSLGGGWANTEAFF. This chain links TRBV5-1 with TRBJ1-1; a weak D match, TRBD1 (6 bases). Trimming stripped 4 bases from V and 2 bases from J, with 18 bases between. CDR1 SGHRS and CDR2 YFSETQ come from the germline V gene. This CDR3 has 16 amino acids.

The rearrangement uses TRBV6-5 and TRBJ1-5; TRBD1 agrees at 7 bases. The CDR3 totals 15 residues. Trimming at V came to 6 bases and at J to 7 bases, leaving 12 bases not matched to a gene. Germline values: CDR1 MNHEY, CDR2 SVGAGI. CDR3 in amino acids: CASSTGAGGGQPQHF. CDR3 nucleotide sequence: TGTGCCAGCAGCACCGGCGCAGGGGGTGGGCAGCCCCAGCATTTT.

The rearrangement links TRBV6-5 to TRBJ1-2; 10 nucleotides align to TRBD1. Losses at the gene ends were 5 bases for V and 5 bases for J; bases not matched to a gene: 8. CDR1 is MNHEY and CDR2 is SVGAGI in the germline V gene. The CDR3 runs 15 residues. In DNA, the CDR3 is TGTGCCAGCAGTACCCGGACAGGGGGGAGGTATGGCTACACCTTC. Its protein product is CASSTRTGGRYGYTF.

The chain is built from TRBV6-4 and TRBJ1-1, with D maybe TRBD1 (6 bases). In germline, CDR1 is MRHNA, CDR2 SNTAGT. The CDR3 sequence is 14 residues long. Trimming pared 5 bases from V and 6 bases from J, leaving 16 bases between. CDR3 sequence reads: CASSPTRTASEAFF. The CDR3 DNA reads TGTGCCAGCAGTCCCACCAGGACAGCTTCTGAAGCTTTCTTT.

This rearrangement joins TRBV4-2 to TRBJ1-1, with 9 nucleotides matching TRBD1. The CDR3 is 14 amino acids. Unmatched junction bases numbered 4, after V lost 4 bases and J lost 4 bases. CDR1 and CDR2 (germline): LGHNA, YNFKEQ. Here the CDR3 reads CASSLRQGVTEAFF. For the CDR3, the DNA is TGTGCCAGCAGCCTTCGACAGGGGGTCACTGAAGCTTTCTTT.

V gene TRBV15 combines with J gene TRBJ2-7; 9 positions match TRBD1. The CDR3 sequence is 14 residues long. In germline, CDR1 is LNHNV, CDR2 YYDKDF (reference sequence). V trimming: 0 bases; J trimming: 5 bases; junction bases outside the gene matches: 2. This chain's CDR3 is CATSRDDRGDEQYF. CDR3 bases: TGTGCCACCAGCAGAGATGACAGGGGGGACGAGCAGTACTTC. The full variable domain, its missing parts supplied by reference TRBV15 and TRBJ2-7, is DAMVIQNPRYQVTQFGKPVTLSCSQTLNHNVMYWYQQKSSQAPKLLFHYYDKDFNNEADTPDNFQSRRPNTSFCFLDIRSPGLGDTAMYLCATSRDDRGDEQYFGPGTRLTVT.

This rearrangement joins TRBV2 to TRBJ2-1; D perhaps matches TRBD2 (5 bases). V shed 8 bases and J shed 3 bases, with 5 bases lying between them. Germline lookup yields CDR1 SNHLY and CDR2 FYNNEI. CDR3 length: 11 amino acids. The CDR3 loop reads CASRDYNEQFF. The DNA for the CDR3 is TGTGCCAGCCGGGACTACAATGAGCAGTTCTTC. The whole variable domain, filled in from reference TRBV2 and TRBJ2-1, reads EPEVTQTPSHQVTQMGQEVILRCVPISNHLYFYWYRQILGQKVEFLVSFYNNEISEKSEIFDDQFSVERPDGSNFTLKIRSTKLEDSAMYFCASRDYNEQFFGPGTRLTVL.

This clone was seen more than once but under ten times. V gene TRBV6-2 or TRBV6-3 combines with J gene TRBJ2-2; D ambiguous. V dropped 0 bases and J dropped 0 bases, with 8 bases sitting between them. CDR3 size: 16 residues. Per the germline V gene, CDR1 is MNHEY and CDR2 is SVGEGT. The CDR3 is CASSYSLDSNTGELFF. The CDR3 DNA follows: TGTGCCAGCAGTTACTCTCTTGATTCGAACACCGGGGAGCTGTTTTTT.

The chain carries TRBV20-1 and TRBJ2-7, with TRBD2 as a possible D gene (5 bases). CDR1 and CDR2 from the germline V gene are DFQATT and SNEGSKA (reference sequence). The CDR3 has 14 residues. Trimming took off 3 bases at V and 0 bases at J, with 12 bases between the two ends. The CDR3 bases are TGCAGTGCTAGTTCGCGGGCTGTCTCCTACGAGCAGTACTTC. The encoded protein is CSASSRAVSYEQYF.

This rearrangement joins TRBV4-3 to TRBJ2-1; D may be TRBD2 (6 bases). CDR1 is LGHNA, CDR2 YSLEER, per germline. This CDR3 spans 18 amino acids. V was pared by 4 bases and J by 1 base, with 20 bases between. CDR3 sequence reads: CASSPFGPGSLSYNEQFF. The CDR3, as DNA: TGCGCCAGCAGCCCTTTTGGTCCCGGGAGCCTTTCCTACAATGAGCAGTTCTTC.

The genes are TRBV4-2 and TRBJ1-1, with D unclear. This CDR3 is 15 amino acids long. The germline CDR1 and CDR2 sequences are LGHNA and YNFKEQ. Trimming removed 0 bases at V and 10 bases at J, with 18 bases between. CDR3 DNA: TGTGCCAGCAGCCAAGATCTGCAGGCGGTAGTAGTAGCTTTCTTT. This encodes CASSQDLQAVVVAFF.

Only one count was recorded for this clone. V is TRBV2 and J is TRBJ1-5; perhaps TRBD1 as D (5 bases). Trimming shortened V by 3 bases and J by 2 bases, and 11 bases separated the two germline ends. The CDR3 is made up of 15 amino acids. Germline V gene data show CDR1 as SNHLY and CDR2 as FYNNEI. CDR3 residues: CASSDWGYGNQPQHF. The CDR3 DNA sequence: TGTGCCAGCAGTGATTGGGGGTATGGCAATCAGCCCCAGCATTTT.

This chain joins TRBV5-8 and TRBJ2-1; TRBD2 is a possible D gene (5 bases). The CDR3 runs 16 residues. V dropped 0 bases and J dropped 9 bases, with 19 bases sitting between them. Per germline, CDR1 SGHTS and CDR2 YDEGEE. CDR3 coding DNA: TGTGCCAGCAGCTTGGACTTAGCGACAAGGTTTGGTGAGCAGTTCTTC. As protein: CASSLDLATRFGEQFF.

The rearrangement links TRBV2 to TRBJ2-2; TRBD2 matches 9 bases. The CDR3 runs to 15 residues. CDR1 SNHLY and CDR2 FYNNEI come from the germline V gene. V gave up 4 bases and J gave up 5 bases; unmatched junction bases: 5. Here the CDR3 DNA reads TGTGCCAGCAGTGGTGCTAGCGGGGTAACCGGGGAGCTGTTTTTT. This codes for CASSGASGVTGELFF.

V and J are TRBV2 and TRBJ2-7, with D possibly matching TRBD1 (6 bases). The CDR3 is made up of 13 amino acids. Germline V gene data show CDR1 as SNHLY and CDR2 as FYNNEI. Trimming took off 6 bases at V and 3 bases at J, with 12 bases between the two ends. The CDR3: CASRLTGIYEQYF. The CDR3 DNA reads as TGTGCCAGCAGGCTGACAGGTATCTACGAGCAGTACTTC.

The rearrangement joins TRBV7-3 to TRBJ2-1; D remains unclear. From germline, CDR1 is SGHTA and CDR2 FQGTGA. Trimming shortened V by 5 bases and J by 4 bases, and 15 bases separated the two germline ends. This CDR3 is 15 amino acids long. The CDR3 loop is CASSPAGTFYNEQFF. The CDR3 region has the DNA TGTGCCAGCAGCCCCGCAGGCACATTTTACAATGAGCAGTTCTTC. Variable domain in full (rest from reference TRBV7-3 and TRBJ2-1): GAGVSQTPSNKVTEKGKYVELRCDPISGHTALYWYRQSLGQGPEFLIYFQGTGAADDSGLPNDRFFAVRPEGSVSTLKIQRTERGDSAVYLCASSPAGTFYNEQFFGPGTRLTVL.

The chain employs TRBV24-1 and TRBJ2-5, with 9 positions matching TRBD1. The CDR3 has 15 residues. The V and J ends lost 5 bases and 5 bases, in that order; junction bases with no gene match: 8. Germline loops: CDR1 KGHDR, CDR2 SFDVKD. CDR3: CATSAATGGGETQYF. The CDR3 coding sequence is TGTGCCACCAGTGCCGCGACAGGGGGTGGTGAGACCCAGTACTTC.

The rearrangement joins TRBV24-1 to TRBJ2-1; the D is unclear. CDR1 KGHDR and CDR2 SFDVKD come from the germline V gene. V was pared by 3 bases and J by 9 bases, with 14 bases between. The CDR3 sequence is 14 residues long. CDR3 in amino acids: CATSDPASGGEQFF. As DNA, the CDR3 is TGTGCCACCAGTGATCCCGCATCGGGTGGTGAGCAGTTCTTC.

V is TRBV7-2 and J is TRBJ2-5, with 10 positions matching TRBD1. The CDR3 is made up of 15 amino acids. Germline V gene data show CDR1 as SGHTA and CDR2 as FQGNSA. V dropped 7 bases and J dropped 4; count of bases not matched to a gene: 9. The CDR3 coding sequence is TGTGCCAGCAACGGGACAGGGGTTTTCGGAGAGACCCAGTACTTC. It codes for CASNGTGVFGETQYF.

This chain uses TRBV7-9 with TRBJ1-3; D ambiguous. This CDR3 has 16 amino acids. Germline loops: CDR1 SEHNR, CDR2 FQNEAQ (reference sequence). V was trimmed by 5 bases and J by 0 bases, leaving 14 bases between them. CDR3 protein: CASSPPGASSGNTIYF. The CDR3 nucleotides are TGTGCCAGCAGCCCGCCTGGAGCAAGCTCTGGAAACACCATATATTTT.

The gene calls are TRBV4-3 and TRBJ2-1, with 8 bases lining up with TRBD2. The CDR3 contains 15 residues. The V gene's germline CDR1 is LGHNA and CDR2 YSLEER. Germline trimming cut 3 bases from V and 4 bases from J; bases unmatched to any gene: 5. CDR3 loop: CASSQERERYNEQFF. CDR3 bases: TGCGCCAGCAGCCAGGAGCGGGAGCGGTACAATGAGCAGTTCTTC.

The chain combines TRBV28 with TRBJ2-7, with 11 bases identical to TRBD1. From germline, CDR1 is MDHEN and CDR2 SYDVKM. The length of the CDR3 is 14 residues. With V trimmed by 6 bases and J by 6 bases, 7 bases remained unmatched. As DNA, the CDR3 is TGTGCCAGCAGGTCCGTAGGGACAGGGGGCGAGCAGTACTTC. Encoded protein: CASRSVGTGGEQYF.